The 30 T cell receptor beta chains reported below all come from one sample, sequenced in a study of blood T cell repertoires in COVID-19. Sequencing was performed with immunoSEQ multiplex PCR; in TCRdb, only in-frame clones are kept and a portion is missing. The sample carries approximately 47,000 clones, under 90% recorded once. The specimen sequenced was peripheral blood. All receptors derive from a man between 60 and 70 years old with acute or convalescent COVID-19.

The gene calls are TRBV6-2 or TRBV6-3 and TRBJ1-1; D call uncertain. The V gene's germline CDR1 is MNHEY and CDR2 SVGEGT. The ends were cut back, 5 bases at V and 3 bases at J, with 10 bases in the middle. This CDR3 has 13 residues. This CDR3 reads CASSTVGYTEAFF. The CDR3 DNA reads TGTGCCAGCAGTACCGTCGGGTACACTGAAGCTTTCTTT.

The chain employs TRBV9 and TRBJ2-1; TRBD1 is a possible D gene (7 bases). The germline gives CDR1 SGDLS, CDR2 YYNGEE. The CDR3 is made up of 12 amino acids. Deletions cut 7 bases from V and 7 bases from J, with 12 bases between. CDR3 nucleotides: TGTGCCAGCCAGGGGGGTATGAATGAGCAGTTCTTC. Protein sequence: CASQGGMNEQFF.

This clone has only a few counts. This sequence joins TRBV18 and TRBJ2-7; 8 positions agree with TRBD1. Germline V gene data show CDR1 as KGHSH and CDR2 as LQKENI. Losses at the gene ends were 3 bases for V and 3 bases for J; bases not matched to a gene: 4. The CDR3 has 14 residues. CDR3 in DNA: TGTGCCAGCTCACCCCCAGACAGGGGCTACGAGCAGTACTTC. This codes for CASSPPDRGYEQYF.

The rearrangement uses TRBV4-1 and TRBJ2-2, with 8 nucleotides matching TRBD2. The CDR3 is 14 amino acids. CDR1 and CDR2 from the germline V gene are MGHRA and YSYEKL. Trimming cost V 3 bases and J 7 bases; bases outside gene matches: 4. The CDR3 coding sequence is TGCGCCAGCAGCCAGGGACTAGTTGGCGGGGAGCTGTTTTTT. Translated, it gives CASSQGLVGGELFF.

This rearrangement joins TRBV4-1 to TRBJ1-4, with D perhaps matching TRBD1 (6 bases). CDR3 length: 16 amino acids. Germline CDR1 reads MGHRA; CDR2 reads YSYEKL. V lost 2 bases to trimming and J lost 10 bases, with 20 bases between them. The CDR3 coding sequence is TGCGCCAGCAGCCAATGGTCGTCGGGGGGCGTGGGAAAACTGTTTTTT. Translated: CASSQWSSGGVGKLFF.

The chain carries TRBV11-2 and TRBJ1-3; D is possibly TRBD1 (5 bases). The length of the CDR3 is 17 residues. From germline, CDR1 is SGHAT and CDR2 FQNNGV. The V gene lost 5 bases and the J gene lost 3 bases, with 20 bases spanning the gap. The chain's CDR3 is CASSLGRGRVRGNTIYF. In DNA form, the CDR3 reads TGTGCCAGCAGCCTGGGGAGGGGCCGTGTACGTGGAAACACCATATATTTT.

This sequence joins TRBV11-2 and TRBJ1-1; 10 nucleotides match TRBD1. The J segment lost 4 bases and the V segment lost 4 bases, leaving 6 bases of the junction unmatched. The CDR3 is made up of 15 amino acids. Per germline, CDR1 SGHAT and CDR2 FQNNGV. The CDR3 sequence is CASSSRTGGSTEAFF. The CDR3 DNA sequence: TGTGCCAGCAGCTCAAGGACAGGGGGAAGCACTGAAGCTTTCTTT.

The CDR3 here is CASSERGSDTIYF. The CDR3 nucleotides are TGTGCCAGCAGTGAGCGAGGGTCGGACACCATATATTTT. J is TRBJ1-3 and V is TRBV6-1; D not certain. Germline V gene sequence: CDR1 MNHNS, CDR2 SASEGT. The CDR3 totals 13 residues. The V gene lost 3 bases and the J gene lost 8 bases, with 11 bases spanning the gap.

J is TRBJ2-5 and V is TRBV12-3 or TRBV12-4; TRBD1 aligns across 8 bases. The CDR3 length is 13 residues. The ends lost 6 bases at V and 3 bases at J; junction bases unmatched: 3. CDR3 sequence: CASRIQGEETQYF. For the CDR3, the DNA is TGTGCCAGCAGGATACAGGGGGAAGAGACCCAGTACTTC.

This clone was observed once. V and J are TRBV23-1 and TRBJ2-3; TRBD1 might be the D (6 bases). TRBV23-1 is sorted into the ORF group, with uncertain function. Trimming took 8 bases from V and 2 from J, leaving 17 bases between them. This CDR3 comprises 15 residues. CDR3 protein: CASCPGHTYTDTQYF. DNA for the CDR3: TGCGCCAGCTGCCCGGGACATACGTACACAGATACGCAGTATTTT.

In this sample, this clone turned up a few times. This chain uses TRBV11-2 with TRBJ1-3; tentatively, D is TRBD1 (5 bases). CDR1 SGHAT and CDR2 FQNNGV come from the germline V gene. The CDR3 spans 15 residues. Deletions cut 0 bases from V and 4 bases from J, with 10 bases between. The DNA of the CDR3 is TGTGCCAGCAGCTTAGACCGGGGACTAGGAAACACCATATATTTT. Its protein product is CASSLDRGLGNTIYF.

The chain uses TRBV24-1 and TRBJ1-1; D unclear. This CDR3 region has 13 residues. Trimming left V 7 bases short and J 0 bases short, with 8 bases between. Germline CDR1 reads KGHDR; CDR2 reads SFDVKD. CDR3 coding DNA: TGTGCCACCAGAGCCCGGGTGAACACTGAAGCTTTCTTT. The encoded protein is CATRARVNTEAFF.

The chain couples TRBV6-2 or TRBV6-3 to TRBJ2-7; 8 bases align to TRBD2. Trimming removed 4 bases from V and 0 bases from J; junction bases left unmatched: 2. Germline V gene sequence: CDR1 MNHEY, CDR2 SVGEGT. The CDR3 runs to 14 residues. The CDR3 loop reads CASSSSGSSYEQYF. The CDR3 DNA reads TGTGCCAGCAGTTCCAGCGGGAGCTCCTACGAGCAGTACTTC.

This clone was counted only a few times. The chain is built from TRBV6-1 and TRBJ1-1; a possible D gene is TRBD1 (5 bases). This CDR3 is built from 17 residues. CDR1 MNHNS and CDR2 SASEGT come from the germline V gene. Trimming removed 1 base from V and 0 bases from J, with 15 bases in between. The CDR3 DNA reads TGTGCCAGCAGTGAAGTCGGGGGAAGAATCTTGAACACTGAAGCTTTCTTT. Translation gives CASSEVGGRILNTEAFF.

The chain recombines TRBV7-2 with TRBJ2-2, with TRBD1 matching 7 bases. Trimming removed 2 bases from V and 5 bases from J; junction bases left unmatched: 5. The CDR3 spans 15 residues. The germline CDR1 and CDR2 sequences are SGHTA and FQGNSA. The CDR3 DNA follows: TGTGCCAGCAGCTTACGACAGGGTCGTACCGGGGAGCTGTTTTTT. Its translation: CASSLRQGRTGELFF.

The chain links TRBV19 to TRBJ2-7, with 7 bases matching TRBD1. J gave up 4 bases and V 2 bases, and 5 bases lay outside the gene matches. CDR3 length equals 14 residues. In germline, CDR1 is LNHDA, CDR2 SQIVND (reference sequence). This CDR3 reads CASSIMGQRYEQYF. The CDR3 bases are TGTGCCAGTAGTATAATGGGACAGAGATACGAGCAGTACTTC.

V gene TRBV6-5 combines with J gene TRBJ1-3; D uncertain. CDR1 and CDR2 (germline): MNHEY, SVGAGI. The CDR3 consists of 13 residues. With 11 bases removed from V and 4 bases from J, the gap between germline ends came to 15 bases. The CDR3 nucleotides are TGTGCCGTCTGTAGCCCCCCAGGAAACACCATATATTTT. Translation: CAVCSPPGNTIYF.

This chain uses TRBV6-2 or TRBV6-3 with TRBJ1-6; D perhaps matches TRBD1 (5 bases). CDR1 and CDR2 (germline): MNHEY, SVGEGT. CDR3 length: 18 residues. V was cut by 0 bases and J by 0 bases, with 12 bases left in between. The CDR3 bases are TGTGCCAGCAGTTACTCGATCCGAGACAGCTCCTATAATTCACCCCTCCACTTT. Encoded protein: CASSYSIRDSSYNSPLHF.

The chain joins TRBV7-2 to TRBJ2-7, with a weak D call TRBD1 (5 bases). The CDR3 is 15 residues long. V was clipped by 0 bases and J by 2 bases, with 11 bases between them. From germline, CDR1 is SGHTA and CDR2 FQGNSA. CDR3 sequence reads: CASSLAQVNPYEQYF. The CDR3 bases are TGTGCCAGCAGCTTAGCACAGGTTAACCCCTACGAGCAGTACTTC.

CDR3 residues: CAISESLATGELFF. The DNA of the CDR3 is TGTGCCATCAGTGAGTCGTTGGCAACCGGGGAGCTGTTTTTT. The rearrangement links TRBV10-3 to TRBJ2-2; no firm D call. The germline V gene has CDR1 ENHRY and CDR2 SYGVKD. The CDR3 runs 14 residues. V lost 0 bases, J lost 5 bases, and 7 bases lay in between.

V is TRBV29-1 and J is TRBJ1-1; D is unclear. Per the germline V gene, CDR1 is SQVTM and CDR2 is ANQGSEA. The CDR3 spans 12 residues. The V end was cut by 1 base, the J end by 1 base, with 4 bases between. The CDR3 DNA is TGCAGCGTTGAAGCCAGGAACACTGAAGCTTTCTTT. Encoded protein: CSVEARNTEAFF.

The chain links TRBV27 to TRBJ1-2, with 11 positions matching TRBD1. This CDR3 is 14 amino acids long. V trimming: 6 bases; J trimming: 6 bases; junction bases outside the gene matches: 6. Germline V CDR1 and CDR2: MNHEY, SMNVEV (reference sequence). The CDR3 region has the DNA TGTGCCAGCAGATGGACAGGGGGCTTAGATGGCTACACCTTC. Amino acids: CASRWTGGLDGYTF.

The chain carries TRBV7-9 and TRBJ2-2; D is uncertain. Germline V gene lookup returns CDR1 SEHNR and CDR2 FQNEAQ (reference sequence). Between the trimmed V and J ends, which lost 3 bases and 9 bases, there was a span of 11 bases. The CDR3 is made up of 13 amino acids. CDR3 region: CASSFFSDRELFF. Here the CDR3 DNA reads TGTGCCAGCAGCTTTTTCTCTGACAGGGAGCTGTTTTTT.

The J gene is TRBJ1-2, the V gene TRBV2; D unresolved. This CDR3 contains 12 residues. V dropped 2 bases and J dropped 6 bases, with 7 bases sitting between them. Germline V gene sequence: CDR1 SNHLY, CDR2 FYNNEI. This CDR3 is CASSEIVDGYTF. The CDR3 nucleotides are TGTGCCAGCAGTGAAATAGTGGATGGCTACACCTTC. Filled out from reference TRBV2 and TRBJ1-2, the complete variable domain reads EPEVTQTPSHQVTQMGQEVILRCVPISNHLYFYWYRQILGQKVEFLVSFYNNEISEKSEIFDDQFSVERPDGSNFTLKIRSTKLEDSAMYFCASSEIVDGYTFGSGTRLTVV.

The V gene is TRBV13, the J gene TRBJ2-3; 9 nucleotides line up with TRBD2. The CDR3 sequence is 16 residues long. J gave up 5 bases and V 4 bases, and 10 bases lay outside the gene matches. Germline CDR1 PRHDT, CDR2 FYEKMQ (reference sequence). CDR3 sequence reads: CASSSPHSGGIDTQYF. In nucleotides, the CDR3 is TGTGCCAGCAGCTCCCCTCATAGCGGGGGAATAGATACGCAGTATTTT.

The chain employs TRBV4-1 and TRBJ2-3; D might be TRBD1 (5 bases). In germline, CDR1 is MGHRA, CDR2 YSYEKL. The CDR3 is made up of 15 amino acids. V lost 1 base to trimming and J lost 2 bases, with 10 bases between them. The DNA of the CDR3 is TGCGCCAGCAGCCAAGGGTGGGGCTTCACAGATACGCAGTATTTT. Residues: CASSQGWGFTDTQYF.

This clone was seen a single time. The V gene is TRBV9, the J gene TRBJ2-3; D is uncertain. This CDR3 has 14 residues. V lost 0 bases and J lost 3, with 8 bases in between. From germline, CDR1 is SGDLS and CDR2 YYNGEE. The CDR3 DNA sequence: TGTGCCAGCAGCGTAGCCGTAATGACAGATACGCAGTATTTT. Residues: CASSVAVMTDTQYF.

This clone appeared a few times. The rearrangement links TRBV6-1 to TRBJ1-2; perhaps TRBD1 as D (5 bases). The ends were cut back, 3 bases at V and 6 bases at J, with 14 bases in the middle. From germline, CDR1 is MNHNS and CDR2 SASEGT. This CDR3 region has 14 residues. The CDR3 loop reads CASSDKGRVDGYTF. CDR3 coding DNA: TGTGCCAGCAGTGACAAGGGGAGGGTAGATGGCTACACCTTC.

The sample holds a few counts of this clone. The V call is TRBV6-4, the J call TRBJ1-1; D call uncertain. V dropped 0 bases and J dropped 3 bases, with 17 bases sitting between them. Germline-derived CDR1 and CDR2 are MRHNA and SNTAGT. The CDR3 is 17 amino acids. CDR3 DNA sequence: TGTGCCAGCAGTGACTCGATAATCCAGGTCCCAGACACTGAAGCTTTCTTT. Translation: CASSDSIIQVPDTEAFF.

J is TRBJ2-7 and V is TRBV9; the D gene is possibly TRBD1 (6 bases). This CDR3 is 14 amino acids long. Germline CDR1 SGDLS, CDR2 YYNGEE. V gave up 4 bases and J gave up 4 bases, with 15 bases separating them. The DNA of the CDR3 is TGTGCCAGCAGCTTGCAGGGGTGGGGATACGAGCAGTACTTC. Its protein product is CASSLQGWGYEQYF.